This T cell receptor beta chain was sequenced during a study of neurological immune-mediated disorders. MiXCR, applied by TCRdb to the 5' RACE reads, yields one record per CDR3 protein. This sample carries approximately 44,000 distinct CDR3 sequences, around 5.3% of them seen once, and the ten largest clones take 1.1% to 1.5%. Ten or more counts support this clonotype. The V gene's germline CDR1 is LGHDT and CDR2 YNNKEL (reference sequence). Trimming shortened V by 4 bases and J by 4 bases, and 13 bases separated the two germline ends. The CDR3 covers 15 residues. The V and J genes are TRBV3-1 and TRBJ2-2, with a weak D call TRBD2 (7 bases). The material sequenced was CD4+ T cells from blood. The clonotype was recovered from a woman younger than 30 with multiple sclerosis. CDR3 sequence: CASSLRAGATGELFF. CDR3 in DNA: TGTGCCAGCAGCCTCCGGGCGGGGGCCACCGGGGAGCTGTTTTTT.